Each of the 15 T cell receptor beta chains below was sequenced from the same sample in a study of blood T cell repertoires in COVID-19. Sequenced by immunoSEQ multiplex PCR; TCRdb stores in-frame clones only, minus some. The table has more than 95,000 clones, approximately 82% seen once; the top ten hold under 2.5%. The sequencing input was peripheral blood. The receptors derive from a man aged 30 to 39 with acute or convalescent COVID-19.

J is TRBJ1-2 and V is TRBV5-1; the D gene is possibly TRBD1 (6 bases). V lost 0 bases, J lost 3 bases, and 12 bases lay in between. The length of the CDR3 is 15 residues. Germline CDR1 and CDR2: SGHRS and YFSETQ. The DNA for the CDR3 is TGCGCCAGCAGCTTGGTGGGGGCGCGGGACTATGGCTACACCTTC. As protein: CASSLVGARDYGYTF. Full variable domain (outside the CDR3, taken from reference TRBV5-1 and TRBJ1-2): KAGVTQTPRYLIKTRGQQVTLSCSPISGHRSVSWYQQTPGQGLQFLFEYFSETQRNKGNFPGRFSGRQFSNSRSEMNVSTLELGDSALYLCASSLVGARDYGYTFGSGTRLTVV.

About this clone: Additional DNA sequences in this sample encode the identical CDR3. This chain's CDR3 is CASSLGQGQPQHF. DNA of the CDR3: TGCGCCAGCAGCTTAGGACAGGGTCAGCCCCAGCATTTT. The chain combines TRBV5-1 with TRBJ1-5; 8 nucleotides agree with TRBD1. The CDR3 is made up of 13 amino acids. V lost 2 bases and J lost 6; bases outside the gene matches: 1. Germline lookup yields CDR1 SGHRS and CDR2 YFSETQ. Together with reference TRBV5-1 and TRBJ1-5, the CDR3 gives the full variable domain: KAGVTQTPRYLIKTRGQQVTLSCSPISGHRSVSWYQQTPGQGLQFLFEYFSETQRNKGNFPGRFSGRQFSNSRSEMNVSTLELGDSALYLCASSLGQGQPQHFGDGTRLSIL.

The chain couples TRBV9 to TRBJ2-3, with D maybe TRBD2 (5 bases). Germline CDR1 reads SGDLS; CDR2 reads YYNGEE. The CDR3 is 16 amino acids. Trimming left V 0 bases short and J 7 bases short, with 18 bases between. The CDR3 nucleotides are TGTGCCAGCAGCGTAGTTCCAGAGGGCAGTCAAAATACGCAGTATTTT. Protein sequence: CASSVVPEGSQNTQYF.

The chain recombines TRBV3-1 (or the pseudogene TRBV3-2) with TRBJ1-2; D is unclear. This CDR3 contains 11 residues. Trimming took off 3 bases at V and 6 bases at J, with 5 bases between the two ends. Germline V gene data show CDR1 as LGHDT and CDR2 as YNNKEL (reference sequence). DNA for the CDR3: TGTGCCAGCAGCCAGGGCGATGGCTACACCTTC. This sequence encodes CASSQGDGYTF.

The chain has TRBV5-6 and TRBJ2-7, with TRBD2 identical over 7 bases. The CDR3 extends over 15 amino acids. The germline gives CDR1 SGHDT, CDR2 YYEEEE. V lost 2 bases to trimming and J lost 2 bases; unmatched junction nucleotides: 7. The CDR3 bases are TGTGCCAGCAGCTTTTTAGCGGGTTTAACCTACGAGCAGTACTTC. This sequence encodes CASSFLAGLTYEQYF.

The chain is built from TRBV9 and TRBJ1-2; TRBD1 matches 9 bases. There are 14 residues in the CDR3. Looked up from germline, CDR1 is SGDLS and CDR2 is YYNGEE. J was trimmed by 7 bases and V by 4 bases; bases with no gene match: 8. CDR3 sequence (DNA): TGTGCCAGCAGCTCGACGACAGGGGGAGCTGGCTACACCTTC. This gives the protein CASSSTTGGAGYTF. The full variable domain, its missing parts supplied by reference TRBV9 and TRBJ1-2, is DSGVTQTPKHLITATGQRVTLRCSPRSGDLSVYWYQQSLDQGLQFLIQYYNGEERAKGNILERFSAQQFPDLHSELNLSSLELGDSALYFCASSSTTGGAGYTFGSGTRLTVV.

The rearrangement uses TRBV3-1 (or the pseudogene TRBV3-2) and TRBJ1-2; D perhaps matches TRBD1 (6 bases). The CDR3 runs to 15 residues. Germline V gene sequence: CDR1 LGHDT, CDR2 YNNKEL (reference sequence). The V gene lost 0 bases and the J gene lost 4 bases, with 12 bases spanning the gap. The CDR3 here is CASSQEGGYIYGYTF. The DNA of the CDR3 is TGTGCCAGCAGCCAAGAAGGGGGTTACATCTATGGCTACACCTTC.

This chain connects TRBV6-6 to TRBJ1-1, with D perhaps TRBD1 (6 bases). V shed 5 bases and J shed 11 bases, with 15 bases lying between them. Germline CDR1 is MNHNY and CDR2 is SVGAGI (reference sequence). The CDR3 consists of 12 residues. CDR3 sequence: CASSPGDRKAFF. For the CDR3, the DNA is TGTGCCAGCAGTCCAGGAGACAGGAAGGCTTTCTTT.

J is TRBJ1-1 and V is TRBV15, with unresolved D. Germline lookup yields CDR1 LNHNV and CDR2 YYDKDF (reference sequence). The ends were cut back, 3 bases at V and 1 base at J, with 15 bases in the middle. This CDR3 comprises 16 residues. CDR3: CATSSGRLEGNTEAFF. The CDR3 DNA follows: TGTGCCACCAGCAGCGGCCGGCTCGAGGGGAACACTGAAGCTTTCTTT.

The chain couples TRBV2 to TRBJ1-3; D unclear. The germline CDR1 and CDR2 sequences are SNHLY and FYNNEI. Deletions cut 5 bases from V and 4 bases from J, with 15 bases between. CDR3 size: 15 residues. CDR3 sequence reads: CASSFTPGLGNTIYF. CDR3 sequence (DNA): TGTGCCAGCAGTTTCACTCCGGGATTGGGAAACACCATATATTTT. The full variable domain, in which reference TRBV2 and TRBJ1-3 provide the parts outside the CDR3, is EPEVTQTPSHQVTQMGQEVILRCVPISNHLYFYWYRQILGQKVEFLVSFYNNEISEKSEIFDDQFSVERPDGSNFTLKIRSTKLEDSAMYFCASSFTPGLGNTIYFGEGSWLTVV.

The V gene is TRBV27, the J gene TRBJ2-7; perhaps TRBD1 as D (6 bases). This CDR3 has 15 amino acids. In germline, CDR1 is MNHEY, CDR2 SMNVEV (reference sequence). V was trimmed by 4 bases and J by 3 bases, leaving 16 bases between them. CDR3 in DNA: TGTGCCAGCAGTTCCTTTGGGGGCCGGGGCTACGAGCAGTACTTC. Translation gives CASSSFGGRGYEQYF.

The rearrangement links TRBV3-1 (or the pseudogene TRBV3-2) to TRBJ2-1, with D maybe TRBD1 (5 bases). Germline CDR1 LGHDT, CDR2 YNNKEL (reference sequence). The CDR3 is 15 amino acids. Trimming stripped 0 bases from V and 7 bases from J, with 13 bases between. CDR3: CASSQDSTAWNEQFF. DNA for the CDR3: TGTGCCAGCAGCCAAGATTCGACAGCTTGGAATGAGCAGTTCTTC.

The rearrangement links TRBV4-2 to TRBJ2-3, with D perhaps TRBD2 (6 bases). CDR1 and CDR2 from the germline V gene are LGHNA and YNFKEQ. CDR3 length: 15 amino acids. The V end was cut by 0 bases, the J end by 2 bases, with 9 bases between. For the CDR3, the DNA is TGTGCCAGCAGCCAAGACGCGGGGCACACAGATACGCAGTATTTT. It is translated as CASSQDAGHTDTQYF.

The CDR3 spells CASSQQGAGSNQPQHF. The CDR3 nucleotides read TGTGCCAGCAGTCAACAGGGGGCTGGCAGCAATCAGCCCCAGCATTTT. This chain connects TRBV16 to TRBJ1-5; 9 bases agree with TRBD1. Germline values: CDR1 KGHSY, CDR2 FQNENV. The CDR3 contains 16 residues. Losses at the gene ends were 6 bases for V and 1 base for J; bases not matched to a gene: 7.

The chain couples TRBV5-1 to TRBJ1-1; 9 nucleotides align to TRBD1. The V and J ends lost 4 bases and 3 bases, in that order; junction bases with no gene match: 7. The CDR3 covers 15 residues. Looked up from germline, CDR1 is SGHRS and CDR2 is YFSETQ. CDR3 in DNA: TGCGCCAGCAGCCCTGGGGACAGGGAGGACACTGAAGCTTTCTTT. It codes for CASSPGDREDTEAFF.